This TCR beta chain was recovered during a study of identical twins. This clonotype showed up just a few times. In TCRdb, the 5' RACE reads were re-called with MiXCR into one record per CDR3 protein. Seen here are hundreds of thousands of distinct CDR3 sequences, about 7.3% observed once, and the top ten hold more than 3%. Germline V gene lookup returns CDR1 DFQATT and CDR2 SNEGSKA (reference sequence). V was shortened by 3 bases and J by 5 bases, with 16 bases between the two germline ends. The CDR3 has 14 amino acids. These records were also assigned to another study, of yellow fever vaccine responses in identical twins.

The source is a woman aged 18-29 years in good health. The chain is built from TRBV20-1 and TRBJ2-5; D perhaps matches TRBD1 (7 bases). The sample comprised memory (CD45RO+) T cells sorted from blood. CDR3 region: CSASGRQGGETQYF. DNA of the CDR3: TGCAGTGCTAGCGGCCGGCAGGGGGGTGAGACCCAGTACTTC.